What follows are 6 T cell receptor beta chains derived from one specimen sequenced in a study of PD-1 blockade in classical Hodgkin lymphoma. Method: immunoSEQ multiplex PCR; TCRdb's copy keeps in-frame clones and lacks some. The sample includes approximately 60,000 clones, around 88% of them seen just once. Each patient experienced a relapse that followed autologous stem cell transplantation, and brentuximab vedotin exposure varied. This specimen was peripheral blood mononuclear cells (PBMCs), taken at baseline. These receptors all stem from a human donor with classical Hodgkin lymphoma.

The chain recombines TRBV5-4 with TRBJ1-1; D is unresolved. The V end was cut by 2 bases, the J end by 1 base, with 6 bases between. Looked up from germline, CDR1 is SGHNT and CDR2 is YYREEE (reference sequence). The CDR3 sequence is 13 residues long. The CDR3 DNA follows: TGTGCCAGCAGCTTTCCGGGGAACACTGAAGCTTTCTTT. Its translation is CASSFPGNTEAFF.

This clone was detected once. This chain uses TRBV5-1 with TRBJ1-4, with 12 bases lining up with TRBD1. The germline V gene has CDR1 SGHRS and CDR2 YFSETQ. CDR3 length equals 17 residues. V gave up 0 bases and J gave up 3 bases; unmatched junction bases: 3. The CDR3 coding sequence is TGCGCCAGCAGCTTGGGGGACAGGGGGCGACCTAATGAAAAACTGTTTTTT. This gives the protein CASSLGDRGRPNEKLFF.

A few counts support this clone. This chain joins TRBV28 and TRBJ1-3; D possibly corresponds to TRBD1 (6 bases). Germline V lookup: CDR1 MDHEN, CDR2 SYDVKM. Trimming shortened V by 2 bases and J by 4 bases, and 12 bases separated the two germline ends. The CDR3 loop spans 15 amino acids. Here the CDR3 reads CASSLGGEAGNTIYF. The DNA of the CDR3 is TGTGCCAGCAGTTTAGGGGGCGAGGCGGGAAACACCATATATTTT.

CDR3: CASSKEQGVNTEAFF. CDR3 DNA: TGTGCCAGCAGCAAAGAACAGGGGGTGAACACTGAAGCTTTCTTT. The chain links TRBV5-4 to TRBJ1-1, with 8 bases fitting TRBD1. This CDR3 is built from 15 residues. Germline assignment: CDR1 SGHNT and CDR2 YYREEE (reference sequence). With 4 bases clipped from V and 0 bases from J, the junction kept 5 bases outside the gene matches.

This chain joins TRBV11-2 and TRBJ2-5, with 7 bases aligning to TRBD2. This CDR3 region has 16 residues. Germline V CDR1 and CDR2: SGHAT, FQNNGV. V was pared by 0 bases and J by 5 bases, with 9 bases of the junction left unmatched. The DNA for the CDR3 is TGTGCCAGCAGCTTAGATTGGTCGGGGGGACCGGAGACCCAGTACTTC. Protein product: CASSLDWSGGPETQYF.

The J gene is TRBJ2-2, the V gene TRBV6-1, with 11 bases aligning to TRBD1. Germline V gene sequence: CDR1 MNHNS, CDR2 SASEGT. CDR3 length: 19 residues. Trimming took 2 bases from V and 7 from J; bases not matched to a gene: 15. CDR3 DNA: TGTGCCAGCAGTGAATTCCGGCGGCGGACAGGGGGCAAGGGCGGGGAGCTGTTTTTT. Translation: CASSEFRRRTGGKGGELFF.